This T cell receptor (beta chain) was profiled in a study of CXCR3-negative and CXCR3-positive naive CD8 T cells. Each TRB cDNA library was prepared by 5' RACE (with UMI labels). For each CDR3 protein, TCRdb gives one entry from its re-call of the 5' RACE reads, without DNA. This repertoire includes around 81,000 distinct CDR3 sequences. Every individual CD8+ T cell subset underwent sorting in triplicate at about 300,000 cells apiece. The CDR3 is 12 residues long. The germline V gene has CDR1 MNHEY and CDR2 SVGAGI. This sequence was found in a human donor in good health. Some clones in this sample may be carry-over from other donors' samples. The chain employs TRBV6-5 and TRBJ2-1; with no DNA, the TCRdb D assignment of TRBD1 cannot be verified. The sequencing input was naive CXCR3- CD8+ T cells from blood. Subset in this sample: CD45RO-CCR7+CD27+CD95- naive CD8+ T cells lacking CXCR3 (TNR3-). The CDR3 sequence: CASSYKGGEQFF.